Presented here are 31 T cell receptor beta chains from one specimen sequenced in a study of blood T cells in healthy people across ages. Primed by a sample-barcoded 5' primer and a J-beta primer mix, a second PCR proceeded for 7 to 11 cycles. TCRdb reprocessed the 5' RACE reads with MiXCR, giving one entry per CDR3 protein. The data contain hundreds of thousands of distinct CDR3 sequences, roughly 43% of them singletons. The sequenced material came from blood. Receptors originate from a woman between 55 and 75 years old in good health.

This clonotype was observed a handful of times. This sequence joins TRBV15 and TRBJ2-3; TRBD2 aligns across 8 bases. There are 14 residues in the CDR3. The junction had 1 base not matched to a gene; V was cut back by 0 bases and J by 5 bases. Germline V gene sequence: CDR1 LNHNV, CDR2 YYDKDF (reference sequence). For the CDR3, the DNA is TGTGCCACCAGCAGAGAAGCGGGGGTAGATACGCAGTATTTT. Encoded protein: CATSREAGVDTQYF.

V and J are TRBV5-5 and TRBJ2-1, with 7 bases lining up with TRBD2. In germline, CDR1 is SGHKS, CDR2 YYEKEE (reference sequence). The V gene end was trimmed by 0 bases and the J gene end by 7 bases; junction bases not matched to a gene: 10. There are 16 residues in the CDR3. DNA of the CDR3: TGTGCCAGCAGCTTGGTCGCTAGCGGATTCAGAAATGAGCAGTTCTTC. As protein: CASSLVASGFRNEQFF.

The genes are TRBV6-5 and TRBJ1-2, with 7 bases matching TRBD1. With 5 bases clipped from V and 7 bases from J, the junction kept 10 bases outside the gene matches. CDR3 length: 14 amino acids. Germline lookup yields CDR1 MNHEY and CDR2 SVGAGI. The CDR3 DNA follows: TGTGCCAGCAGTACCCTAGGGGGCACGGCTGGCTACACCTTC. It codes for CASSTLGGTAGYTF.

Worth noting for this clonotype: A much larger clone sits a single nucleotide away, making a read error possible. The genes are TRBV6-2 or TRBV6-3 and TRBJ2-1; D possibly corresponds to TRBD2 (6 bases). With the DNA end fitting TRBJ2-7 better, the J assignment may be wrong. The CDR3 sequence is 17 residues long. In germline, CDR1 is MNHEY, CDR2 SVGEGT. The CDR3 spells CASSYGGRQFSYNEQYF. The CDR3 nucleotides are TGTGCCAGCAGTTACGGGGGGAGGCAATTCAGCTACAATGAGCAGTACTTC.

The V call is TRBV11-1, the J call TRBJ2-1; D not certain. Germline CDR1 reads SGHAT; CDR2 reads FQDESV (reference sequence). This CDR3 contains 12 residues. V shed 0 bases and J shed 8 bases, with 5 bases lying between them. The CDR3 protein is CASSLAQDEQFF. The CDR3 coding sequence is TGTGCCAGCAGCTTAGCCCAGGATGAGCAGTTCTTC.

DNA for the CDR3: TGTGCCAGCAGTTTATCGGGACAGGTGCCGCGGTATGGCTACACCTTC. Amino acids: CASSLSGQVPRYGYTF. The rearrangement uses TRBV27 and TRBJ1-2; 8 bases fit TRBD1. From germline, CDR1 is MNHEY and CDR2 SMNVEV (reference sequence). There are 16 residues in the CDR3. V shed 0 bases, J shed 5 bases, and the junction held 8 bases outside the gene matches.

The table lists this clonotype with a count of one. The junction departs from the called germline gene at one end, perhaps through a read error. V gene TRBV27 combines with J gene TRBJ2-3; a possible D gene is TRBD1 (6 bases). CDR1 is MNHEY, CDR2 SMNVEV, per germline (reference sequence). The CDR3 is 18 residues long. The CDR3 coding sequence is TGTGCCAGCAGCCTTATGCCCCCGGACTTCGGGTGGACAGATACGCGGTATTTT. Amino acid sequence: CASSLMPPDFGWTDTRYF.

V and J are TRBV10-1 and TRBJ1-1; D remains ambiguous. This CDR3 has 13 amino acids. V was clipped by 10 bases and J by 1 base, with 13 bases between them. The germline gives CDR1 WNHNN, CDR2 SYGVQD (reference sequence). The CDR3: CATQEQQNTEAFF. As DNA, the CDR3 is TGCGCCACCCAAGAACAGCAGAACACTGAAGCTTTCTTT.

In this sample, this clonotype turned up once. Here the CDR3 reads CASSQGEGRGETQYF. For the CDR3, the DNA is TGTGCCAGCAGCCAAGGGGAAGGGCGAGGGGAGACCCAGTACTTC. The chain joins TRBV4-2 to TRBJ2-5, with a possible D match to TRBD2 (5 bases). Germline assignment: CDR1 LGHNA and CDR2 YNFKEQ. The germline V and J ends were trimmed by 1 base and 5 bases, with 14 bases remaining between them. This CDR3 is built from 15 residues.

A word on this clonotype: One junction end disagrees with the germline gene, perhaps due to a read error. V gene TRBV29-1 combines with J gene TRBJ2-1; D may be TRBD2 (6 bases). This CDR3 spans 12 amino acids. Germline V CDR1 and CDR2: SQVTM, ANQGSEA. The CDR3 nucleotides read TGCGGCGTTGGGACGGACTACAAGGAGCAGTTCTTC. As protein: CGVGTDYKEQFF.

In this sample, this clonotype turned up a few times. The CDR3 DNA is TGTGCCAGCAAACCGACACTGTACAATGAGCAGTTCTTC. Translated: CASKPTLYNEQFF. The rearrangement links TRBV2 to TRBJ2-1; D is unresolved. CDR1 SNHLY and CDR2 FYNNEI come from the germline V gene. The CDR3 runs 13 residues. The V end was cut by 7 bases, the J end by 4 bases, with 11 bases between.

The V and J genes are TRBV24-1 and TRBJ2-1, with unresolved D. Trimming removed 4 bases at V and 10 bases at J, with 13 bases between. There are 13 residues in the CDR3. Per germline, CDR1 KGHDR and CDR2 SFDVKD. The CDR3: CATSDPGRYEQFF. The CDR3, as DNA: TGTGCCACCAGTGACCCAGGACGTTACGAGCAGTTCTTC.

In this sample, this clonotype turned up a few times. The rearrangement links TRBV5-1 to TRBJ2-5; D gene ambiguous. V lost 2 bases and J lost 1, with 9 bases in between. CDR1 and CDR2 from the germline V gene are SGHRS and YFSETQ. CDR3 length: 14 residues. CDR3 coding DNA: TGCGCCAGCAGCTTCGGTAAGGGCCAAGAGACCCAGTACTTC. It yields the protein CASSFGKGQETQYF.

The chain links TRBV3-1 to TRBJ1-2, with TRBD1 matching over 9 bases. Germline V gene lookup returns CDR1 LGHDT and CDR2 YNNKEL (reference sequence). CDR3 size: 14 residues. V shed 5 bases and J 7 bases; nucleotides not matched to a gene: 8. CDR3 DNA sequence: TGTGCCAGCAGCTCATCCGGACAGGGGACTGGCTACACCTTC. Translating gives CASSSSGQGTGYTF.

The V call is TRBV4-1, the J call TRBJ2-5; D is uncertain. The J call may be incorrect, as the DNA end agrees better with TRBJ2-7. CDR1 and CDR2 (germline): MGHRA, YSYEKL. The CDR3 runs to 15 residues. CDR3: CASSQVSPPPDEQYF. The CDR3 coding sequence is TGCGCCAGCAGCCAAGTAAGTCCCCCGCCGGACGAGCAGTACTTC.

The chain uses TRBV12-3 or TRBV12-4 and TRBJ1-4; D is uncertain. The V gene lost 4 bases and the J gene lost 1 base, with 10 bases spanning the gap. The CDR3 totals 15 residues. DNA of the CDR3: TGTGCCAGCAGTTACCAAGTTGGAACTAATGAAAAACTGTTTTTT. Translation: CASSYQVGTNEKLFF.

The gene calls are TRBV7-9 and TRBJ2-7, with D possibly TRBD1 on 5 matching bases. V was clipped by 5 bases and J by 3 bases, with 14 bases between them. The CDR3 loop spans 14 amino acids. From germline, CDR1 is SEHNR and CDR2 FQNEAQ (reference sequence). This chain's CDR3 is CASSVTDGSYEQYF. For the CDR3, the DNA is TGTGCCAGCAGCGTGACAGATGGTAGCTACGAGCAGTACTTC.

This clonotype was recorded a few times. The rearrangement joins TRBV5-1 to TRBJ2-5; D gene unclear. Germline CDR1 SGHRS, CDR2 YFSETQ. CDR3 length equals 13 residues. Trimming pared 2 bases from V and 9 bases from J, leaving 14 bases between. The CDR3 spells CASSFTPDAAQYF. The DNA of the CDR3 is TGCGCCAGCAGCTTTACGCCTGATGCGGCCCAGTACTTC.

This clonotype has more than one count but fewer than ten. The rearrangement uses TRBV7-2 and TRBJ2-1; a possible D gene is TRBD1 (6 bases). Germline V gives CDR1 SGHTA, CDR2 FQGNSA. The V gene lost 5 bases and the J gene lost 8 bases, with 13 bases spanning the gap. The CDR3 is 13 amino acids. The CDR3 loop reads CASSPNREDEQFF. The CDR3 DNA is TGTGCCAGCAGCCCCAACAGGGAAGATGAGCAGTTCTTC. Supplemented by reference TRBV7-2 and TRBJ2-1, the full variable domain reads GAGVSQSPSNKVTEKGKDVELRCDPISGHTALYWYRQSLGQGLEFLIYFQGNSAPDKSGLPSDRFSAERTGGSVSTLTIQRTQQEDSAVYLCASSPNREDEQFFGPGTRLTVL.

This clonotype was detected only a few times. The chain recombines TRBV6-5 with TRBJ2-1, with TRBD2 matching 7 bases. The V and J ends lost 2 bases and 6 bases, in that order; junction bases with no gene match: 4. The length of the CDR3 is 14 residues. Germline CDR1 and CDR2: MNHEY and SVGAGI. CDR3 bases: TGTGCCAGCAGTTACCGAGGGAGGGGCAATGAGCAGTTCTTC. Translation: CASSYRGRGNEQFF.

The sample holds a few counts of this clonotype. This sequence joins TRBV10-3 and TRBJ1-1, with TRBD1 identical over 8 bases. The V and J ends lost 6 bases and 2 bases, in that order; junction bases with no gene match: 5. From germline, CDR1 is ENHRY and CDR2 SYGVKD. The CDR3 has 14 amino acids. This CDR3 reads CAIRPTGDNTEAFF. CDR3 nucleotide sequence: TGTGCCATCAGACCGACAGGGGATAACACTGAAGCTTTCTTT.

About this clonotype itself: A clone one base away is much larger, so this may be a read error. The rearrangement joins TRBV10-3 to TRBJ2-5; the D is unclear. This CDR3 is built from 13 residues. Germline-derived CDR1 and CDR2 are ENHRY and SYGVKD. CDR3 residues: CAISGRDQETKYF. CDR3 in DNA: TGTGCCATCAGTGGAAGAGATCAAGAGACCAAGTACTTC.

This chain links TRBV20-1 with TRBJ1-1; TRBD1 matches at 10 bases. The CDR3 extends over 15 amino acids. V lost 2 bases, J lost 3 bases, and 6 bases stayed unmatched. Germline lookup yields CDR1 DFQATT and CDR2 SNEGSKA (reference sequence). This CDR3 is CSARPGTGEHTEAFF. DNA of the CDR3: TGCAGTGCTAGACCTGGGACAGGGGAACACACTGAAGCTTTCTTT.

The genes are TRBV7-2 and TRBJ2-7; D ambiguous. Germline V gene sequence: CDR1 SGHTA, CDR2 FQGNSA. The V end lost 1 base, the J end lost 0 bases, and 10 bases lay between the germline ends. This CDR3 is built from 15 residues. In nucleotides, the CDR3 is TGTGCCAGCAGCTTAGGAGACTGGAGCTCCTACGAGCAGTACTTC. Translating gives CASSLGDWSSYEQYF.

V usage is TRBV14 and J usage is TRBJ2-1; the D call may be TRBD1 or TRBD2 (5 bases each). Trimming removed 4 bases at V and 6 bases at J, with 22 bases between. The CDR3 covers 17 residues. Germline-derived CDR1 and CDR2 are SGHDN and FVKESK. The CDR3 spells CASSPIGDLWATNEQFF. Written as DNA, the CDR3 is TGTGCCAGCAGCCCCATAGGGGACCTATGGGCCACCAATGAGCAGTTCTTC.

This clonotype turned up a few times. J is TRBJ2-1 and V is TRBV9; 8 bases map to TRBD2. Per the germline V gene, CDR1 is SGDLS and CDR2 is YYNGEE. This CDR3 spans 17 amino acids. Trimming cost V 0 bases and J 6 bases; bases outside gene matches: 11. This CDR3 is CASSVGGTGGPFNEQFF. CDR3 coding DNA: TGTGCCAGCAGCGTAGGAGGTACGGGAGGGCCTTTCAATGAGCAGTTCTTC.

This clonotype was counted between two and nine times. The genes are TRBV25-1 and TRBJ2-5; D not resolved. The V end was cut by 3 bases, the J end by 5 bases, with 10 bases between. From germline, CDR1 is MGHDK and CDR2 SYGVNS. The CDR3 runs to 13 residues. CDR3 bases: TGTGCCAGCAGTGATCCCATGCGGGAGACCCAGTACTTC. This translates into CASSDPMRETQYF.

This chain uses TRBV5-6 with TRBJ1-1; 8 bases are a match to TRBD1. The ends lost 4 bases at V and 2 bases at J; junction bases unmatched: 4. CDR1 SGHDT and CDR2 YYEEEE come from the germline V gene. The CDR3 length is 14 residues. CDR3 in amino acids: CASSARGLNTEAFF. CDR3 sequence (DNA): TGTGCCAGCAGCGCCAGGGGGCTAAACACTGAAGCTTTCTTT.

The rearrangement links TRBV4-1 to TRBJ1-5; D not resolved. The CDR3 length is 16 residues. V was shortened by 0 bases and J by 11 bases, with 20 bases between the two germline ends. Germline V gene data show CDR1 as MGHRA and CDR2 as YSYEKL. The DNA for the CDR3 is TGCGCCAGCAGCCAAGATCTCGGCACAGTGGGGTGGGCCCAGCATTTT. It encodes CASSQDLGTVGWAQHF.

This clonotype was counted ten times or more. The genes are TRBV4-3 and TRBJ2-5, with D possibly matching TRBD1 (6 bases). The length of the CDR3 is 15 residues. Trimming took 3 bases from V and 5 from J, leaving 16 bases between them. CDR1 and CDR2 (germline): LGHNA, YSLEER. The CDR3 protein is CASSQGFTGRETQYF. In DNA form, the CDR3 reads TGCGCCAGCAGCCAGGGTTTCACAGGGCGGGAGACCCAGTACTTC.

The gene calls are TRBV29-1 and TRBJ2-1; D is unresolved. The length of the CDR3 is 11 residues. Germline CDR1 reads SQVTM; CDR2 reads ANQGSEA. The V end was cut by 3 bases, the J end by 6 bases, with 6 bases between. CDR3 loop: CSVDLGNEQFF. CDR3 DNA: TGCAGCGTTGATCTGGGCAATGAGCAGTTCTTC.